One sample yielded the 8 T cell receptor beta chains listed below, sequenced in a study of human versus mouse CDR3 diversity and MHC coevolution. Libraries were prepared by immunoSEQ multiplex PCR; TCRdb keeps only in-frame clonotypes and omits some of them. The profile shows about 81,000 clones, roughly 93% of them singletons. The sequenced sample was naive CD4+ T cells from blood. The subset: CD45RO-negative CD62L-positive naive CD4 T cells. These receptors were taken from a person aged 30 to 69 in good health.

The chain joins TRBV6-1 to TRBJ2-7, with D uncertain. The CDR3 is made up of 11 amino acids. The germline gives CDR1 MNHNS, CDR2 SASEGT. V was shortened by 5 bases and J by 4 bases, with 6 bases between the two germline ends. The CDR3 region has the DNA TGTGCCAGCAGTTACATGTACGAGCAGTACTTC. It encodes CASSYMYEQYF.

The chain recombines TRBV6-5 with TRBJ2-7; perhaps TRBD2 as D (7 bases). Germline CDR1 MNHEY, CDR2 SVGAGI. The V gene lost 2 bases and the J gene lost 0 bases, with 11 bases spanning the gap. The CDR3 is made up of 15 amino acids. The CDR3 nucleotides read TGTGCCAGCAGTTACAGGGGGGGGAGCTCCTACGAGCAGTACTTC. Protein: CASSYRGGSSYEQYF.

The chain combines TRBV19 with TRBJ1-5, with 7 bases that match TRBD1. CDR1 and CDR2 (germline): LNHDA, SQIVND (reference sequence). V lost 6 bases to trimming and J lost 5 bases; unmatched junction nucleotides: 7. The CDR3 consists of 14 residues. The CDR3 sequence: CASRAQGGYQPQHF. As DNA, the CDR3 is TGTGCCAGTAGGGCTCAGGGGGGTTATCAGCCCCAGCATTTT.

This clone was counted a single time. V gene TRBV23-1 combines with J gene TRBJ2-7; a possible D gene is TRBD1 (6 bases). TRBV23-1 is annotated as an ORF whose role is uncertain. Trimming removed 7 bases from V and 2 bases from J, with 12 bases in between. This CDR3 contains 13 residues. The CDR3 DNA reads as TGCGCCAGCACCTGGACAGCGACCTACGAGCAGTACTTC. Protein product: CASTWTATYEQYF.

This rearrangement joins TRBV19 to TRBJ1-2; D not resolved. CDR1 LNHDA and CDR2 SQIVND come from the germline V gene (reference sequence). The CDR3 spans 14 residues. Trimming cost V 7 bases and J 8 bases, with 20 bases left between them. The CDR3 loop is CASTPPGWARGYTF. The CDR3 bases are TGTGCCAGTACCCCCCCCGGATGGGCCCGGGGCTACACCTTC.

The V gene is TRBV15, the J gene TRBJ2-7, with 12 bases matching TRBD2. Germline values: CDR1 LNHNV, CDR2 YYDKDF (reference sequence). The CDR3 is 16 residues long. V lost 1 base and J lost 1; bases outside the gene matches: 2. Here the CDR3 DNA reads TGTGCCACCAGCAGAGGACTAGCGGGGGCGTCCTACGAGCAGTACTTC. It yields the protein CATSRGLAGASYEQYF.

The gene calls are TRBV6-5 and TRBJ1-6, with D unresolved. V dropped 6 bases and J dropped 13 bases, with 13 bases sitting between them. CDR1 and CDR2 (germline): MNHEY, SVGAGI. This CDR3 contains 12 residues. The chain's CDR3 is CASRRPLRPLHF. CDR3 in DNA: TGTGCCAGCAGACGCCCATTGCGGCCCCTCCACTTT.

The chain employs TRBV7-9 and TRBJ1-2, with TRBD1 matching over 9 bases. The CDR3 consists of 13 residues. The V and J ends lost 6 bases and 4 bases, in that order; junction bases with no gene match: 3. Germline V gene data show CDR1 as SEHNR and CDR2 as FQNEAQ (reference sequence). For the CDR3, the DNA is TGTGCCAGCAGACCGGGACAGGGCTATGGCTACACCTTC. Residues: CASRPGQGYGYTF.